Shown below are 27 T cell receptor beta chains from a single sample sequenced in a study of CD8 T cells in Susac syndrome. Roughly 0.45 to 1 ug RNA was reverse transcribed with random hexamers. One entry per CDR3 protein, called by TCRdb with MiXCR from the immunoSEQ multiplex PCR reads. The sample has roughly 300,000 distinct CDR3 sequences; roughly 85% are singletons. Material: CD8+ T cells from PBMCs. These receptors all stem from a human donor with multiple sclerosis.

The chain carries TRBV5-5 and TRBJ2-5, with D unclear. CDR3 length: 14 amino acids. V shed 3 bases and J shed 5 bases, with 14 bases lying between them. Germline lookup yields CDR1 SGHKS and CDR2 YYEKEE (reference sequence). The CDR3 region is CASSSQDSTETQYF. The CDR3 DNA follows: TGTGCCAGCAGCTCTCAAGACTCGACGGAGACCCAGTACTTC.

This chain's CDR3 is CSVELGTSSYEQFF. CDR3 DNA sequence: TGCAGCGTTGAACTTGGGACTAGTAGCTATGAGCAGTTCTTC. The J gene is TRBJ2-1, the V gene TRBV29-1, with 8 positions matching TRBD2. After removal of 2 bases from V and 8 bases from J, the junction contained 8 bases not matched to a gene. This CDR3 is built from 14 residues. Germline V lookup: CDR1 SQVTM, CDR2 ANQGSEA.

The chain carries TRBV30 and TRBJ2-7; D is unresolved. This CDR3 comprises 15 residues. Germline V gene sequence: CDR1 GTSNPN, CDR2 SVGIG (reference sequence). The germline V and J ends were trimmed by 0 bases and 3 bases, with 15 bases remaining between them. The CDR3: CAWSVALGTYYEQYF. CDR3 bases: TGTGCCTGGAGTGTTGCTCTGGGTACTTACTACGAGCAGTACTTC.

V is TRBV28 and J is TRBJ2-7; D uncertain. This CDR3 is built from 13 residues. Trimming took off 5 bases at V and 9 bases at J, with 17 bases between the two ends. Germline loops: CDR1 MDHEN, CDR2 SYDVKM. The CDR3, as DNA: TGTGCCAGCAGTCCCCAGGCGGCCAGCCTGCAGTACTTC. Its translation: CASSPQAASLQYF.

This chain uses TRBV6-5 with TRBJ2-1; tentatively, D is TRBD2 (5 bases). Germline assignment: CDR1 MNHEY and CDR2 SVGAGI. V lost 2 bases and J lost 0, with 5 bases in between. The CDR3 loop spans 14 amino acids. For the CDR3, the DNA is TGTGCCAGCAGTTACGGGAGCTCCTACAATGAGCAGTTCTTC. This translates into CASSYGSSYNEQFF.

The chain is built from TRBV3-1 and TRBJ1-3; D remains ambiguous. V was clipped by 0 bases and J by 4 bases, with 13 bases between them. The V gene's germline CDR1 is LGHDT and CDR2 YNNKEL (reference sequence). This CDR3 contains 16 residues. The CDR3 here is CASSQDHEGHGNTIYF. CDR3 DNA sequence: TGTGCCAGCAGCCAAGATCACGAAGGGCACGGAAACACCATATATTTT.

This chain joins TRBV11-2 and TRBJ2-7; 9 nucleotides agree with TRBD1. J lost 4 bases, V lost 4 bases, and 11 bases had no gene match. The CDR3 length is 16 residues. Germline lookup yields CDR1 SGHAT and CDR2 FQNNGV. This CDR3 reads CASSWNPGQGKYEQYF. In DNA, the CDR3 is TGTGCCAGCAGCTGGAACCCGGGACAGGGAAAATACGAGCAGTACTTC.

V gene TRBV15 combines with J gene TRBJ2-3, with D hard to call. This CDR3 is built from 14 residues. Trimming left V 4 bases short and J 5 bases short, with 13 bases between. CDR1 is LNHNV and CDR2 is YYDKDF in the germline V gene (reference sequence). The CDR3 is CATSKVLLGDTQYF. For the CDR3, the DNA is TGTGCCACCAGCAAAGTATTGCTCGGAGATACGCAGTATTTT.

The rearrangement uses TRBV28 and TRBJ2-5; possible D gene TRBD1, 5 bases. V lost 3 bases, J lost 5 bases, and 16 bases lay in between. The CDR3 is 15 residues long. CDR1 and CDR2 from the germline V gene are MDHEN and SYDVKM. CDR3 DNA: TGTGCCAGCAGTTTCTTTCCAGGGTTTGCGGAGACCCAGTACTTC. As protein: CASSFFPGFAETQYF.

This clonotype was recorded a few times. Germline and junction disagree at one end, which may indicate a read error. The chain combines TRBV23-1 with TRBJ2-2; 10 bases are shared with TRBD2. TRBV23-1 is identified as an open reading frame with a role that is uncertain. This CDR3 is built from 16 residues. The CDR3 protein is CASSQSISGRGRGAVF. CDR3 sequence (DNA): TGCGCCAGCAGTCAATCGATCAGCGGGAGGGGCCGGGGAGCTGTTTTT.

In its sample, this clonotype was seen a few times. The chain couples TRBV12-3 or TRBV12-4 to TRBJ2-2; D ambiguous. Trimming took 5 bases from V and 7 from J, leaving 8 bases between them. This CDR3 has 12 residues. This CDR3 reads CASSLPGGELFF. The CDR3 nucleotides are TGTGCCAGCAGTCTTCCAGGCGGGGAGCTGTTTTTT.

The J gene is TRBJ2-1, the V gene TRBV11-2; 8 bases are shared with TRBD2. The junction had 9 bases not matched to a gene; V was cut back by 1 base and J by 4 bases. The germline V gene encodes CDR1 SGHAT and CDR2 FQNNGV. The CDR3 has 17 amino acids. Written as DNA, the CDR3 is TGTGCCAGCAGCTTAGCCGAAGGGGTAGCGGGATACAATGAGCAGTTCTTC. Translation: CASSLAEGVAGYNEQFF.

This sequence joins TRBV28 and TRBJ1-2; TRBD1 agrees at 7 bases. J was trimmed by 3 bases and V by 10 bases; bases with no gene match: 5. The germline CDR1 and CDR2 sequences are MDHEN and SYDVKM. The CDR3 is 12 amino acids. The CDR3: CATGGPDYGYTF. In DNA, the CDR3 is TGTGCCACAGGGGGGCCGGACTATGGCTACACCTTC.

This clonotype was observed a handful of times. The chain joins TRBV6-2 or TRBV6-3 to TRBJ1-2; D unresolved. The CDR3 spans 12 residues. The germline gives CDR1 MNHEY, CDR2 SVGEGT. V was shortened by 6 bases and J by 4 bases, with 9 bases between the two germline ends. This CDR3 reads CASSSQVYGYTF. The CDR3 nucleotides read TGTGCCAGCAGCTCCCAAGTCTATGGCTACACCTTC.

V gene TRBV28 combines with J gene TRBJ2-1; no reliable D call. CDR1 and CDR2 (germline): MDHEN, SYDVKM. V was cut by 5 bases and J by 6 bases, with 5 bases left in between. The CDR3 has 11 residues. The CDR3 protein is CASSPLNEQFF. The CDR3 DNA is TGTGCCAGCAGTCCACTCAATGAGCAGTTCTTC.

V is TRBV7-9 and J is TRBJ1-1, with 7 bases matching TRBD1. This CDR3 contains 16 residues. Germline CDR1 SEHNR, CDR2 FQNEAQ (reference sequence). Losses at the gene ends were 4 bases for V and 4 bases for J; bases not matched to a gene: 12. The CDR3 sequence is CASSSQRTGLGTEAFF. CDR3 coding DNA: TGTGCCAGCAGCTCCCAAAGGACAGGATTGGGCACTGAAGCTTTCTTT.

The J gene is TRBJ2-7, the V gene TRBV27; D gene uncertain. The CDR3 is 13 amino acids. CDR1 and CDR2 from the germline V gene are MNHEY and SMNVEV (reference sequence). Between the trimmed V and J ends, which lost 3 bases and 6 bases, there was a span of 12 bases. The CDR3 DNA follows: TGTGCCAGCAGTTTTCGGGCGGCAGGCGAGCAGTACTTC. Its translation: CASSFRAAGEQYF.

This rearrangement joins TRBV27 to TRBJ1-1; the D gene is possibly TRBD1 (6 bases). The V end was cut by 3 bases, the J end by 2 bases, with 10 bases between. Per the germline V gene, CDR1 is MNHEY and CDR2 is SMNVEV (reference sequence). The CDR3 extends over 14 amino acids. The CDR3 DNA reads TGTGCCAGCAGTTTCCGGGACACTAACACTGAAGCTTTCTTT. The encoded protein is CASSFRDTNTEAFF.

The chain uses TRBV7-9 and TRBJ2-4, with 12 bases matching TRBD2. In germline, CDR1 is SEHNR, CDR2 FQNEAQ (reference sequence). V gave up 1 base and J gave up 3 bases; unmatched junction bases: 4. The CDR3 consists of 17 residues. The CDR3 region has the DNA TGTGCCAGCAGCTTAGGAACTAGCGGGAGGAACAAAAACATTCAGTACTTC. It translates to CASSLGTSGRNKNIQYF.

The J gene is TRBJ1-1, the V gene TRBV19; D unclear. V dropped 0 bases and J dropped 7 bases, with 6 bases sitting between them. CDR1 LNHDA and CDR2 SQIVND come from the germline V gene (reference sequence). The CDR3 extends over 12 amino acids. The CDR3 here is CASSIDPNEAFF. The CDR3, as DNA: TGTGCCAGTAGTATAGACCCGAATGAAGCTTTCTTT.

This clonotype was observed a few times. The V call is TRBV20-1, the J call TRBJ1-1; D unclear. Germline CDR1 DFQATT, CDR2 SNEGSKA (reference sequence). This CDR3 is built from 12 residues. Trimming removed 6 bases from V and 1 base from J, with 9 bases in between. CDR3 nucleotide sequence: TGCAGTGCCCCAGACGGGAACACTGAAGCTTTCTTT. Translating gives CSAPDGNTEAFF.

This chain links TRBV12-3 or TRBV12-4 with TRBJ1-2; perhaps TRBD1 as D (6 bases). Trimming took off 5 bases at V and 6 bases at J, with 19 bases between the two ends. The CDR3 has 15 amino acids. The CDR3, as DNA: TGTGCCAGCAGTCAACCTAGCAGGGGAAAGAATGGCTACACCTTC. Protein product: CASSQPSRGKNGYTF.

The CDR3 here is CASSRLAGDPYEQYF. The CDR3 nucleotides read TGTGCCAGCAGCCGACTAGCGGGAGATCCCTACGAGCAGTACTTC. This chain joins TRBV5-4 and TRBJ2-7; TRBD2 matches 12 bases. This CDR3 spans 15 amino acids. CDR1 SGHNT and CDR2 YYREEE come from the germline V gene (reference sequence). With 4 bases clipped from V and 2 bases from J, the junction kept 4 bases outside the gene matches. Full variable domain (remainder filled in from reference TRBV5-4 and TRBJ2-7): ETGVTQSPTHLIKTRGQQVTLRCSSQSGHNTVSWYQQALGQGPQFIFQYYREEENGRGNFPPRFSGLQFPNYSSELNVNALELDDSALYLCASSRLAGDPYEQYFGPGTRLTVT.

This chain connects TRBV4-1 to TRBJ2-2; 7 positions match TRBD2. This CDR3 spans 14 amino acids. The germline V gene has CDR1 MGHRA and CDR2 YSYEKL. The ends lost 1 base at V and 4 bases at J; junction bases unmatched: 0. The CDR3 DNA reads TGCGCCAGCAGCCAAGGACTAGCCACCGGGGAGCTGTTTTTT. This encodes CASSQGLATGELFF.

V usage is TRBV3-1 and J usage is TRBJ2-7; 11 bases are a match to TRBD1. This CDR3 region has 17 residues. The V and J ends lost 3 bases and 6 bases, in that order; junction bases with no gene match: 13. Germline V CDR1 and CDR2: LGHDT, YNNKEL (reference sequence). The CDR3 coding sequence is TGTGCCAGCAGCCATGGTCCGGGACAGGGGGTAGCCCTCGAGCAGTACTTC. As protein: CASSHGPGQGVALEQYF.

The chain employs TRBV19 and TRBJ2-7, with D perhaps TRBD1 (5 bases). The CDR3 loop spans 15 amino acids. From germline, CDR1 is LNHDA and CDR2 SQIVND (reference sequence). Trimming stripped 5 bases from V and 1 base from J, with 15 bases between. The CDR3 spells CASSVVRDVSYEQYF. The CDR3 DNA is TGTGCCAGTAGTGTCGTCAGGGATGTGTCCTACGAGCAGTACTTC.

The chain employs TRBV28 and TRBJ2-7; possibly TRBD1 for D (5 bases). The V end lost 5 bases, the J end lost 3 bases, and 8 bases lay between the germline ends. Germline assignment: CDR1 MDHEN and CDR2 SYDVKM. This CDR3 comprises 12 residues. The CDR3 spells CASSRQFYEQYF. DNA of the CDR3: TGTGCCAGCAGTAGACAGTTCTACGAGCAGTACTTC. Full variable domain (outside the CDR3, taken from reference TRBV28 and TRBJ2-7): DVKVTQSSRYLVKRTGEKVFLECVQDMDHENMFWYRQDPGLGLRLIYFSYDVKMKEKGDIPEGYSVSREKKERFSLILESASTNQTSMYLCASSRQFYEQYFGPGTRLTVT.